This T cell receptor (beta chain) was identified in a study of blood T cell repertoires in COVID-19. Study-wide background: Material from acute and convalescent COVID-19 was sourced from the United States, Italy and Spain.

In assigning cohorts, the study relied on participant-reported clinical history. Sequencing was performed with immunoSEQ multiplex PCR; in TCRdb, only in-frame clones are kept and a portion is missing. Found here are roughly 280,000 clones, about 87% of them singletons; the top ten hold approximately 4%. The source of this sequence is a woman aged 25 to 45 with acute COVID-19. Sequencing input: PBMCs or T cells enriched from blood (not recorded which).

The CDR3 nucleotides are TGTGCCAGCGGCACAGGGTTAGATACGCAGTATTTT. Residues: CASGTGLDTQYF. The rearrangement links TRBV2 to TRBJ2-3; possibly TRBD1 for D (6 bases). Germline V gene sequence: CDR1 SNHLY, CDR2 FYNNEI. V lost 8 bases and J lost 5, with 11 bases in between. This CDR3 is 12 amino acids long.